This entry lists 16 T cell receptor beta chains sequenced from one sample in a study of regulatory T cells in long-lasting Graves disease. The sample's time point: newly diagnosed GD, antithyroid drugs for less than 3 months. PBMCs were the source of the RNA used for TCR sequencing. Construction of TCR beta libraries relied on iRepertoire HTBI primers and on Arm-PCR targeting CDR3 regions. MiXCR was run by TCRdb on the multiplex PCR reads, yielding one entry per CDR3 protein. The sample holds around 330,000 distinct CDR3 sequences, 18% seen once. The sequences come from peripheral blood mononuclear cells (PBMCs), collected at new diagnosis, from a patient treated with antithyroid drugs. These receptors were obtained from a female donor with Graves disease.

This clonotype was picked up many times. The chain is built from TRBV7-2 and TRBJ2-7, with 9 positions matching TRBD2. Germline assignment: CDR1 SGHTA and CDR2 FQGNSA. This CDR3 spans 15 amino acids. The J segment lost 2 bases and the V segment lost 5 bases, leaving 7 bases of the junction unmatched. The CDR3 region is CASSIRTSDPYEQYF. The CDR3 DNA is TGTGCCAGCAGCATCCGGACTAGCGACCCCTACGAGCAGTACTTC.

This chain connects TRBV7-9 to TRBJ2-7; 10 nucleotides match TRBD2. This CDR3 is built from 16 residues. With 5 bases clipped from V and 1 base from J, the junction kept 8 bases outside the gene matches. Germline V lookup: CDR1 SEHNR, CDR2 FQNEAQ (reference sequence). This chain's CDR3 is CASSPLGLAESYEQYF. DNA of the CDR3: TGTGCCAGCAGCCCACTCGGACTAGCGGAGTCCTACGAGCAGTACTTC.

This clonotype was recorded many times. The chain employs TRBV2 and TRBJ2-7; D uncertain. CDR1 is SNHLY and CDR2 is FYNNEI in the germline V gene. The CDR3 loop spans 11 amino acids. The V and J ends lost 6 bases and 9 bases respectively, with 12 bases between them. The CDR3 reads CASSLESAQYF. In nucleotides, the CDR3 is TGTGCCAGCAGCCTAGAATCGGCGCAGTACTTC.

The CDR3, as DNA: TGTGCCAGCAGCGCCAAGGCAGAGGGCGGGAGTAGATACAATGAGCAGTTCTTC. Translation gives CASSAKAEGGSRYNEQFF. The chain is built from TRBV9 and TRBJ2-1; TRBD2 matches 7 bases. Trimming took 3 bases from V and 4 from J; bases not matched to a gene: 16. CDR3 length: 18 residues. Germline loops: CDR1 SGDLS, CDR2 YYNGEE.

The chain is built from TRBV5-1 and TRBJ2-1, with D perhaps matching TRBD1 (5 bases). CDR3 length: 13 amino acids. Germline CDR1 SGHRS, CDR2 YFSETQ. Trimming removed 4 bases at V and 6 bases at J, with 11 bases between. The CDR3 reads CASSASRGNEQFF. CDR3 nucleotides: TGCGCCAGCAGCGCCTCAAGGGGCAATGAGCAGTTCTTC. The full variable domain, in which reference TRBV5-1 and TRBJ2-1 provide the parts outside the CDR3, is KAGVTQTPRYLIKTRGQQVTLSCSPISGHRSVSWYQQTPGQGLQFLFEYFSETQRNKGNFPGRFSGRQFSNSRSEMNVSTLELGDSALYLCASSASRGNEQFFGPGTRLTVL.

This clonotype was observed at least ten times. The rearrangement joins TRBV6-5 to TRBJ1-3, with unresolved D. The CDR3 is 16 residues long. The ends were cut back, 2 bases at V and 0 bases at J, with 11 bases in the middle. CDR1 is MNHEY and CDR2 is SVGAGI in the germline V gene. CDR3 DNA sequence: TGTGCCAGCAGTTACGCGGGTATCGGCTCTGGAAACACCATATATTTT. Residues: CASSYAGIGSGNTIYF.

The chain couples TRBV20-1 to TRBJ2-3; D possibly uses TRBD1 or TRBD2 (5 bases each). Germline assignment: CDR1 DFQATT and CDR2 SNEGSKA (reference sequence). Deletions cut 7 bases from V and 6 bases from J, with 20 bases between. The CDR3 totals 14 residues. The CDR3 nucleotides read TGCAGTGGGGGACCGGTAGGTGGGACGGATACGCAGTATTTT. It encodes CSGGPVGGTDTQYF.

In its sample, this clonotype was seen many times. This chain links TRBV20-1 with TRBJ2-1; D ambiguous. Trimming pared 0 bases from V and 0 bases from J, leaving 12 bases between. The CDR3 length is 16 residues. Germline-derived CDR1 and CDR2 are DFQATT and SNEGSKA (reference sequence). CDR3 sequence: CSARDWAESSYNEQFF. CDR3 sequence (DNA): TGCAGTGCTAGAGATTGGGCGGAGAGCTCCTACAATGAGCAGTTCTTC.

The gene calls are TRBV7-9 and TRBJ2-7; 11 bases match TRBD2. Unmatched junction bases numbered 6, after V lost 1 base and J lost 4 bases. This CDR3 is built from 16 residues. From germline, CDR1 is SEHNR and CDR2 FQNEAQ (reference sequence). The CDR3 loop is CASSLVTSGMGYEQYF. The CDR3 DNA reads TGTGCCAGCAGCTTAGTGACTAGCGGGATGGGTTACGAGCAGTACTTC.

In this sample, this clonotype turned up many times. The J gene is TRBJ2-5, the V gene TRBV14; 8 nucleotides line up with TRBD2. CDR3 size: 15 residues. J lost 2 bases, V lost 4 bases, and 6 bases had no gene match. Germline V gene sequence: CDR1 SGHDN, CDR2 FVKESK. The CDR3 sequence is CASSPAGGRQETQYF. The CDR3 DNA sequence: TGTGCCAGCAGCCCGGCGGGGGGCCGACAAGAGACCCAGTACTTC. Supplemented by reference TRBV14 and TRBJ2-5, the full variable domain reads EAGVTQFPSHSVIEKGQTVTLRCDPISGHDNLYWYRRVMGKEIKFLLHFVKESKQDESGMPNNRFLAERTGGTYSTLKVQPAELEDSGVYFCASSPAGGRQETQYFGPGTRLLVL.

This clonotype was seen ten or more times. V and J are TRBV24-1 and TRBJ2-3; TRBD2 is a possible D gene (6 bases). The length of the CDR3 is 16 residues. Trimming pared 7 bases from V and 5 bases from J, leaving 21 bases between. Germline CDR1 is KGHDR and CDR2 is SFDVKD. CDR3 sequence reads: CATRASGREAEDTQYF. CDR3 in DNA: TGTGCCACCAGAGCCAGCGGGCGGGAAGCCGAAGATACGCAGTATTTT.

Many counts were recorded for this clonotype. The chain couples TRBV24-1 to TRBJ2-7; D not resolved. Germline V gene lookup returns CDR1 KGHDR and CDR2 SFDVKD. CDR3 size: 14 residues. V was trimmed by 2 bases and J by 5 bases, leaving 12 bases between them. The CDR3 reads CATSDSRWSDEQYF. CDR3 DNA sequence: TGTGCCACCAGTGATTCGAGGTGGTCGGACGAGCAGTACTTC.

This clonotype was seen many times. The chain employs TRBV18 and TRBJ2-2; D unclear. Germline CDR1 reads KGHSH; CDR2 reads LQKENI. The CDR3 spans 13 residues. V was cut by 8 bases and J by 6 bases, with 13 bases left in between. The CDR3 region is CASPAGLAGELFF. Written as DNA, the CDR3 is TGTGCCAGCCCCGCCGGTTTGGCCGGGGAGCTGTTTTTT. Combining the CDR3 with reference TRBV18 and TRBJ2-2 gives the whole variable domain NAGVMQNPRHLVRRRGQEARLRCSPMKGHSHVYWYRQLPEEGLKFMVYLQKENIIDESGMPKERFSAEFPKEGPSILRIQQVVRGDSAAYFCASPAGLAGELFFGEGSRLTVL.

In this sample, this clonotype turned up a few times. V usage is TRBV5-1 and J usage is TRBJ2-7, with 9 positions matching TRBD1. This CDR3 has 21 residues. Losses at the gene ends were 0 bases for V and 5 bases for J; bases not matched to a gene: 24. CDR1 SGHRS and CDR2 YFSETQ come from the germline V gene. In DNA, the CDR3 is TGCGCCAGCAGCTTGGACCCATGGCCGGGACAGGGTTCGAAAGTCGGCGACGAGCAGTACTTC. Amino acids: CASSLDPWPGQGSKVGDEQYF.

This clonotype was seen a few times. The CDR3, as DNA: TGTGCCAGCAGACGCCGGGACTTTATAAGCTCCTACGAGCAGTACTTC. Translated, it gives CASRRRDFISSYEQYF. The rearrangement uses TRBV2 and TRBJ2-7; D is possibly TRBD2 (6 bases). The germline V gene encodes CDR1 SNHLY and CDR2 FYNNEI. This CDR3 is 16 amino acids long. V lost 6 bases, J lost 0 bases, and 18 bases lay in between. Using reference TRBV2 and TRBJ2-7 for the parts outside the CDR3, the full variable domain is EPEVTQTPSHQVTQMGQEVILRCVPISNHLYFYWYRQILGQKVEFLVSFYNNEISEKSEIFDDQFSVERPDGSNFTLKIRSTKLEDSAMYFCASRRRDFISSYEQYFGPGTRLTVT.

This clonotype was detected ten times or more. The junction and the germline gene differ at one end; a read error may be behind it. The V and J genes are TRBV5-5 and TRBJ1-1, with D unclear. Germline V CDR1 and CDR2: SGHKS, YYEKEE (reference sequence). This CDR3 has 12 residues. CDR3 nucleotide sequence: TGCGCCAGCAGCGGGGTGAACACTGAAGCTTTCTTT. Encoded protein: CASSGVNTEAFF.